This TCR beta chain originates from a study of blood T cell repertoires in COVID-19. Across the study: Collection of acute and convalescent COVID-19 samples took place in the United States, Italy and Spain.

Per the study methods: The authors estimated nucleated cell counts from reference gene primer amplification. Here immunoSEQ multiplex PCR was the method, and the copy in TCRdb shows in-frame clones only, minus some. V and J calls and clone size are as listed in that table; D and trimming were resolved from the DNA. The data hold 90,000 to 130,000 clones, with around 76% observed a single time. V lost 4 bases, J lost 8 bases, and 13 bases stayed unmatched. Germline V CDR1 and CDR2: GTSNPN, SVGIG (reference sequence). This CDR3 is 16 amino acids long. Material for sequencing was peripheral blood. J is TRBJ2-1 and V is TRBV30; TRBD2 agrees at 11 bases. The TCR originated in a woman older than 75 with acute or convalescent COVID-19. The CDR3 nucleotides are TGTGCCTGGACGACCTTAACTAGCGGGAGAGGGTATGAGCAGTTCTTC. This sequence encodes CAWTTLTSGRGYEQFF.